This T cell receptor beta chain was found in a study of T cell repertoires in cytomegalovirus infection. Study-level background: A matching HLA type, together with CMV infection, was signaled by public TCR beta signatures.

TCRdb re-called the reads through MiXCR, storing one row per CDR3 protein. The sample contains roughly 630,000 distinct CDR3 sequences, 24% of which appear only once. With 4 bases removed from V and 7 bases from J, the gap between germline ends came to 9 bases. Germline V CDR1 and CDR2: KGHDR, SFDVKD. This CDR3 spans 12 amino acids. The sequence was collected from a human donor in good health (CMV status not recorded). Some clones in this sample may be carry-over from other donors' samples. J is TRBJ1-1 and V is TRBV24-1, with D perhaps TRBD1 (5 bases). The sample consisted of CD8+ T cells from PBMCs. The CDR3 nucleotides are TGTGCCACCAGTGACCAGACAGATGAAGCTTTCTTT. It translates to CATSDQTDEAFF.